A single sample is the source of the 8 T cell receptor beta chains below, sequenced in a study of cytomegalovirus exposure and HLA in healthy donors. This PCR relied on a set of 60 Vbeta primers and 13 Jbeta primers. TCRdb's table, derived via immunoSEQ multiplex PCR, lists solely in-frame clones and lacks some. The table includes 150,000 to 200,000 clones, about four fifths detected once. The sample was PBMCs. These receptor sequences come from a man in his forties or fifties in good health and CMV-seropositive.

With respect to this clone: A single base is all that separates this from a far larger clone, so a read error is likely. Other nucleotide sequences from this sample produce the same CDR3. The CDR3, as DNA: TGTGCCAGCAGCCCCGGGAACTACAATGAACAGTTCTTC. Translated: CASSPGNYNEQFF. This chain uses TRBV11-1 with TRBJ2-1, with D maybe TRBD2 (5 bases). CDR1 is SGHAT and CDR2 is FQDESV in the germline V gene (reference sequence). CDR3 length equals 13 residues.

The genes are TRBV5-1 and TRBJ1-1; 7 bases agree with TRBD1. V shed 0 bases, J shed 3 bases, and the junction held 11 bases outside the gene matches. The CDR3 runs 17 residues. The germline gives CDR1 SGHRS, CDR2 YFSETQ. CDR3 nucleotides: TGCGCCAGCAGCTTGGAAGGACGACAGGGTAGAGACACTGAAGCTTTCTTT. Translation gives CASSLEGRQGRDTEAFF.

The chain is built from TRBV5-4 and TRBJ2-7, with D maybe TRBD2 (7 bases). Trimming stripped 4 bases from V and 3 bases from J, with 20 bases between. The germline V gene has CDR1 SGHNT and CDR2 YYREEE (reference sequence). This CDR3 has 16 amino acids. The CDR3: CASSRRLAGANYEQYF. CDR3 in DNA: TGTGCCAGCAGCCGAAGACTAGCAGGGGCAAACTACGAGCAGTACTTC.

This clone came up a few times. The CDR3 protein is CASSSGTGGASGNTIYF. CDR3 coding DNA: TGTGCCAGCAGTTCTGGGACAGGGGGTGCCTCTGGAAACACCATATATTTT. This chain connects TRBV27 to TRBJ1-3, with 11 bases lining up with TRBD1. Germline V gives CDR1 MNHEY, CDR2 SMNVEV (reference sequence). The CDR3 totals 17 residues. With V trimmed by 4 bases and J by 0 bases, 5 bases remained unmatched.

CDR3 region: CASTSTGYTEAFF. CDR3 DNA: TGTGCCAGCACCTCGACAGGGTACACTGAAGCTTTCTTT. The chain uses TRBV6-5 and TRBJ1-1; 7 bases fit TRBD1. The ends lost 7 bases at V and 3 bases at J; junction bases unmatched: 5. Germline V gives CDR1 MNHEY, CDR2 SVGAGI. CDR3 length: 13 residues.

This chain joins TRBV5-1 and TRBJ2-7, with a tentative D call TRBD2 (7 bases). Trimming left V 0 bases short and J 3 bases short, with 16 bases between. CDR3 length: 16 residues. Germline V gene sequence: CDR1 SGHRS, CDR2 YFSETQ. CDR3 residues: CASSLAPGGRDYEQYF. The CDR3, as DNA: TGCGCCAGCAGCTTGGCGCCGGGGGGCAGGGACTACGAGCAGTACTTC.

This chain uses TRBV2 with TRBJ1-1; TRBD1 matches 8 bases. V shed 7 bases, J shed 2 bases, and the junction held 6 bases outside the gene matches. The CDR3 contains 14 residues. CDR1 and CDR2 from the germline V gene are SNHLY and FYNNEI. Written as DNA, the CDR3 is TGTGCCAGCACCCTACAGGGGGGAAACACTGAAGCTTTCTTT. Its translation: CASTLQGGNTEAFF.

The chain combines TRBV4-1 with TRBJ1-2, with D possibly being TRBD1 (6 bases). The CDR3 covers 15 residues. CDR1 is MGHRA, CDR2 YSYEKL, per germline. The V end lost 0 bases, the J end lost 0 bases, and 8 bases lay between the germline ends. Here the CDR3 reads CASSQEGQSNYGYTF. In DNA form, the CDR3 reads TGCGCCAGCAGCCAAGAGGGACAATCTAACTATGGCTACACCTTC.